The next 4 T cell receptor beta chains were all read from a single sample in a study of Ad26.COV2.S vaccination and SARS-CoV-2 variants. Data came from immunoSEQ multiplex PCR; TCRdb stores just in-frame clones and leaves some out. Of hundreds of thousands of clones in the sample, roughly 91% are singletons; the top ten hold around 3.6%. Noted treatment: some 19 received Ad26.COV2.S at low or high dose, single or two shots; several received placebo; per-sample allocation not given. After the first vaccine or placebo injection, samples were drawn on day 63. The sequenced sample was peripheral blood, obtained in a trial of Ad26.COV2.S vaccine versus placebo. Receptors originate from a person between 18 and 65 years old who received the Ad26.COV2.S COVID-19 vaccine or a placebo.

The chain couples TRBV4-1 to TRBJ1-5; D unclear. Germline CDR1 reads MGHRA; CDR2 reads YSYEKL. This CDR3 comprises 13 residues. V dropped 1 base and J dropped 8 bases, with 9 bases sitting between them. The CDR3 nucleotides read TGCGCCAGCAGCCAAGGCAAGGATGAGCCCCAGCATTTT. Protein product: CASSQGKDEPQHF.

V usage is TRBV13 and J usage is TRBJ1-2; D possibly corresponds to TRBD1 (6 bases). Trimming pared 5 bases from V and 4 bases from J, leaving 14 bases between. This CDR3 spans 14 amino acids. Germline CDR1 PRHDT, CDR2 FYEKMQ (reference sequence). CDR3 sequence (DNA): TGTGCCAGCAGCCCACGGACAGATCCCTATGGCTACACCTTC. It codes for CASSPRTDPYGYTF.

V and J are TRBV4-3 and TRBJ1-6; D is unresolved. Germline values: CDR1 LGHNA, CDR2 YSLEER. The CDR3 is 15 residues long. Between the trimmed V and J ends, which lost 3 bases and 7 bases, there was a span of 13 bases. CDR3: CASSQRNSLNSPLHF. CDR3 DNA sequence: TGCGCCAGCAGCCAGAGAAATTCCTTAAATTCACCCCTCCACTTT.

The chain carries TRBV9 and TRBJ2-2; D uncertain. From germline, CDR1 is SGDLS and CDR2 YYNGEE. There are 13 residues in the CDR3. V lost 3 bases and J lost 3, with 6 bases in between. The CDR3 DNA is TGTGCCAGCAGCGCCGCTCACACCGGGGAGCTGTTTTTT. This encodes CASSAAHTGELFF.